The rows below give T cell receptor beta chains drawn from one sample of a study of blood T cell repertoires in COVID-19. This table comes from immunoSEQ multiplex PCR, and its TCRdb copy is limited to in-frame clones, with some not included. The table shows roughly 380,000 clones, with 85% occurring only once. The sample was peripheral blood. The source of these receptors is a woman between 18 and 29 years old with acute or convalescent COVID-19. Both conserved end residues are part of each CDR3.

J gene | V gene | CDR3 protein
TRBJ1-5 | TRBV24-1 | CATSDFRTGVNQPQHF
TRBJ2-7 | TRBV5-6 | CASSFGINYEQYF
TRBJ2-7 | TRBV2 | CASSVTDYEQYF
TRBJ1-5 | TRBV5-6 | CASSLEGYQQEPQHF
TRBJ2-1 | TRBV2 | CASTRWGGRNEQFF
TRBJ1-6 | TRBV18 | CASSLRTGDDSPLHF
TRBJ2-1 | TRBV12-5 | CASGLGTGRDNEQFF
TRBJ1-6 | TRBV3-1/TRBV3-2 | CASLESSYNSPLHF
TRBJ1-6 | TRBV9 | CASSPLGGAGSPLHF
TRBJ2-3 | TRBV4-1 | CASSDPSGPSTDTQYF
TRBJ2-1 | TRBV10-3 | CAISGPRSGYNEQFF
TRBJ2-3 | TRBV5-1 | CASSLGLRTDTQYF
TRBJ2-7 | TRBV6-6 | CATKGGPYEQYF
TRBJ1-2 | TRBV2 | CASSPEAAGGYTF
TRBJ2-7 | TRBV9 | CASSATGDEQYF
TRBJ2-7 | TRBV9 | CASSVAGDHEQYF
TRBJ1-1 | TRBV20-1 | CSASRQGPEVTEAFF
TRBJ1-2 | TRBV5-1 | CASSPGQVNYGYTF
TRBJ2-2 | TRBV2 | CARDRGDTGELFF
TRBJ1-1 | TRBV6-5 | CASSYDSYTEAFF
TRBJ2-2 | TRBV5-6 | CASSPAGVHTGELFF
TRBJ1-1 | TRBV29-1 | CSVERDRGGTEAFF
TRBJ2-2 | TRBV5-1 | CASSSTGTGGYTGELFF
TRBJ1-1 | TRBV2 | CAKSVMNTEAFF
TRBJ1-3 | TRBV2 | CASSYRTTSSGNTIYF
TRBJ2-2 | TRBV14 | CASSQPGTGYSGELFF
TRBJ2-4 | TRBV19 | CASSIIAKNIQYF
TRBJ2-1 | TRBV6-1 | CASSGPPEGTYNEQFF
TRBJ2-1 | TRBV9 | CASSVFQINNEQFF
TRBJ1-2 | TRBV7-2 | CASSLPGVYYGYTF
TRBJ1-2 | TRBV6-5 | CASTEIDSRYTF
TRBJ1-1 | TRBV6-5 | CASIKQGNTEAFF
TRBJ2-1 | TRBV6-4 | CASSPPSWREGYNEQFF
TRBJ1-1 | TRBV11-2 | CASSLVAGGAFF
TRBJ2-7 | TRBV29-1 | CSAGGAGSSSYEQYF
TRBJ2-3 | TRBV7-3 | CASSLIGGDTQYF
TRBJ1-4 | TRBV5-1 | CASSLDRATNEKLFF
TRBJ1-1 | TRBV5-1 | CASSSAPGQAGVEAFF
TRBJ2-7 | TRBV2 | CASTGGIDYEQYF
TRBJ1-2 | TRBV6-5 | CASRDRANYGYTF
TRBJ1-5 | TRBV5-5 | CASSTAGPGNQPQHF
TRBJ2-3 | TRBV27 | CASSEKPSGPQFASSSLTDTQYF